One sample yielded the 10 T cell receptor beta chains listed below, sequenced in a study of T-cell reconstitution after alpha-beta-depleted transplantation in children. Preparation of the TCRbeta library used unique molecular identifiers. TCRdb recomputed calls from the PCR reads with MiXCR, one row per CDR3 protein. This sample has around 450,000 distinct CDR3 sequences; roughly two fifths occur once, and the top ten carry about 30%. Source: PBMCs, taken before TCRalphabeta/CD19-depleted stem cell transplant. The receptors stem from a girl aged 2 to 10 with aplastic anemia, due to receive a stem cell transplant.

The gene calls are TRBV7-3 and TRBJ2-7; 8 nucleotides align to TRBD2. After removal of 5 bases from V and 2 bases from J, the junction contained 5 bases not matched to a gene. Germline V CDR1 and CDR2: SGHTA, FQGTGA. This CDR3 spans 14 amino acids. In DNA, the CDR3 is TGTGCCAGCAGCCCTAGCGGGCCCCCCTACGAGCAGTACTTC. Translating it yields CASSPSGPPYEQYF.

At least ten counts were recorded for this clonotype. This chain connects TRBV4-3 to TRBJ2-1; D possibly corresponds to TRBD1 (6 bases). V was trimmed by 0 bases and J by 2 bases, leaving 14 bases between them. CDR3 length equals 17 residues. The germline CDR1 and CDR2 sequences are LGHNA and YSLEER. The CDR3 here is CASSQESGTPTYNEQFF. The CDR3 region has the DNA TGCGCCAGCAGCCAAGAATCCGGGACACCTACCTACAATGAGCAGTTCTTC.

Many counts were recorded for this clonotype. This sequence joins TRBV7-2 and TRBJ2-1; TRBD1 matches 7 bases. CDR3 size: 12 residues. The germline V gene encodes CDR1 SGHTA and CDR2 FQGNSA. The J segment lost 7 bases and the V segment lost 6 bases, leaving 3 bases of the junction unmatched. The CDR3: CASSMTGNEQFF. For the CDR3, the DNA is TGTGCCAGCAGTATGACAGGGAATGAGCAGTTCTTC.

V usage is TRBV20-1 and J usage is TRBJ2-7; D remains ambiguous. The V end was cut by 5 bases, the J end by 0 bases, with 14 bases between. Looked up from germline, CDR1 is DFQATT and CDR2 is SNEGSKA (reference sequence). The CDR3 loop spans 14 amino acids. The CDR3 nucleotides read TGCAGTGCTCGCGATTCGTCGAGCTCCTACGAGCAGTACTTC. Residues: CSARDSSSSYEQYF.

This clonotype was seen a handful of times. This chain links TRBV28 with TRBJ1-5; D may be TRBD1 (6 bases). Germline CDR1 reads MDHEN; CDR2 reads SYDVKM. The CDR3 consists of 17 residues. Trimming removed 5 bases at V and 1 base at J, with 18 bases between. CDR3 residues: CASSAGTLIGSNQPQHF. In nucleotides, the CDR3 is TGTGCCAGCAGTGCCGGGACACTCATCGGGAGCAATCAGCCCCAGCATTTT.

The chain is built from TRBV30 and TRBJ1-3; no clear D. Trimming shortened V by 2 bases and J by 10 bases, and 9 bases separated the two germline ends. The CDR3 sequence is 11 residues long. Germline CDR1 and CDR2: GTSNPN and SVGIG (reference sequence). CDR3 sequence: CAWSLQWTIYF. CDR3 sequence (DNA): TGTGCCTGGAGTCTACAGTGGACCATATATTTT.

DNA of the CDR3: TGTGCCACCAGCAGTGGGACATCTGGAAACACCATATATTTT. Translating it yields CATSSGTSGNTIYF. The V and J genes are TRBV15 and TRBJ1-3, with D maybe TRBD1 (6 bases). CDR3 size: 14 residues. Per the germline V gene, CDR1 is LNHNV and CDR2 is YYDKDF (reference sequence). V lost 3 bases and J lost 1, with 7 bases in between.

This clonotype has more than one count but fewer than ten. The chain is built from TRBV20-1 and TRBJ2-7; 8 bases agree with TRBD1. J lost 2 bases, V lost 2 bases, and 5 bases had no gene match. This CDR3 comprises 14 residues. Germline lookup yields CDR1 DFQATT and CDR2 SNEGSKA (reference sequence). The CDR3 protein is CSARLSGGPYEQYF. The CDR3 nucleotides are TGCAGTGCTAGACTTTCAGGGGGCCCCTACGAGCAGTACTTC.

This clonotype was detected many times. The chain uses TRBV6-1 and TRBJ2-7; 8 bases line up with TRBD2. The CDR3 consists of 15 residues. The J segment lost 7 bases and the V segment lost 6 bases, leaving 14 bases of the junction unmatched. Germline CDR1 MNHNS, CDR2 SASEGT. DNA for the CDR3: TGTGCCAGCAGACGAGCGGGAGACTACTCGGGGGAGCAGTACTTC. Its protein is CASRRAGDYSGEQYF.

CDR3 protein: CASRLTGGETQYF. CDR3 DNA sequence: TGTGCCAGCAGGTTAACAGGGGGAGAGACCCAGTACTTC. The chain is built from TRBV7-2 and TRBJ2-5, with 8 positions matching TRBD1. V lost 6 bases to trimming and J lost 4 bases; unmatched junction nucleotides: 4. The CDR3 loop spans 13 amino acids. Germline loops: CDR1 SGHTA, CDR2 FQGNSA.